This passage covers 18 T cell receptor beta chains from one sample sequenced in a study of T cell changes during pregnancy in multiple sclerosis (dated by TCRdb to the late 2010s). The library was built by means of the immunoSEQ multiplex PCR assay. TCRdb limited this immuneACCESS table to in-frame rearrangements with V and J called. A share of clones is missing; checked studies link under half to unresolved V genes, and the rest is unexplained. The sample includes approximately 30,000 clones, with approximately 86% observed a single time. Of the sample, about 9.5% is held by the ten largest clones. The sample consisted of CD8+ T cells from peripheral blood mononuclear cells, taken in the first trimester of pregnancy. These TCRs come from a female donor with multiple sclerosis, enrolled in a pregnancy study.

V is TRBV15 and J is TRBJ1-2; D remains unclear. V dropped 3 bases and J dropped 7 bases, with 18 bases sitting between them. CDR3 size: 15 residues. Germline loops: CDR1 LNHNV, CDR2 YYDKDF (reference sequence). The CDR3, as DNA: TGTGCCACCAGCAGTGGGTTGAGTGTAGCGGGTGGCTACACCTTC. This sequence encodes CATSSGLSVAGGYTF.

This rearrangement joins TRBV7-2 to TRBJ2-3; TRBD1 might be the D (5 bases). The CDR3 runs 16 residues. Trimming stripped 6 bases from V and 0 bases from J, with 16 bases between. Germline V gene data show CDR1 as SGHTA and CDR2 as FQGNSA. In DNA, the CDR3 is TGTGCCAGCAGTCGGACATCTTCTTTAAGCACAGATACGCAGTATTTT. This codes for CASSRTSSLSTDTQYF.

The chain is built from TRBV2 and TRBJ2-7; 8 nucleotides match TRBD2. The CDR3 is made up of 15 amino acids. Trimming cost V 5 bases and J 0 bases; bases outside gene matches: 6. Germline loops: CDR1 SNHLY, CDR2 FYNNEI. The CDR3 DNA is TGTGCCAGCAGTCAAACTAGCGGAAGCTCCTACGAGCAGTACTTC. Translated, it gives CASSQTSGSSYEQYF.

The chain employs TRBV4-3 and TRBJ1-5; D is possibly TRBD1 (5 bases). This CDR3 is 15 amino acids long. V lost 0 bases, J lost 7 bases, and 13 bases lay in between. The germline gives CDR1 LGHNA, CDR2 YSLEER. The CDR3 protein is CASSQDSTGAQPQHF. The CDR3 nucleotides are TGCGCCAGCAGCCAAGATTCGACTGGGGCCCAGCCCCAGCATTTT.

J is TRBJ2-7 and V is TRBV6-1, with D maybe TRBD2 (5 bases). The length of the CDR3 is 17 residues. V lost 1 base to trimming and J lost 3 bases, with 19 bases between them. Germline CDR1 is MNHNS and CDR2 is SASEGT. For the CDR3, the DNA is TGTGCCAGCAGTGAAGAGGGAGACGGACTGCCATACTACGAGCAGTACTTC. This codes for CASSEEGDGLPYYEQYF.

This sequence joins TRBV7-6 and TRBJ2-1; 16 bases align to TRBD2. Germline V lookup: CDR1 SGHVS, CDR2 FNYEAQ. Unmatched junction bases numbered 5, after V lost 4 bases and J lost 8 bases. The CDR3 is 16 residues long. CDR3 nucleotides: TGTGCCAGCAGCTCCGGGACTAGCGGGGGGGCCTATGAGCAGTTCTTC. Its protein product is CASSSGTSGGAYEQFF.

The chain links TRBV19 to TRBJ2-7; 9 nucleotides line up with TRBD2. Trimming took 3 bases from V and 4 from J; bases not matched to a gene: 7. Germline lookup yields CDR1 LNHDA and CDR2 SQIVND (reference sequence). CDR3 length: 15 residues. Here the CDR3 reads CASSITSGHIYEQYF. Written as DNA, the CDR3 is TGTGCCAGTAGTATTACTAGCGGGCATATATACGAGCAGTACTTC.

The CDR3 sequence: CASSQDQVAISDKLFF. DNA of the CDR3: TGTGCCAGCAGCCAAGACCAGGTGGCAATCTCTGATAAACTGTTTTTT. This sequence joins TRBV14 and TRBJ1-4, with D unresolved. The CDR3 loop spans 16 amino acids. The V end lost 0 bases, the J end lost 11 bases, and 19 bases lay between the germline ends. The germline V gene encodes CDR1 SGHDN and CDR2 FVKESK.

The rearrangement joins TRBV11-2 to TRBJ2-5, with 12 bases matching TRBD1. V was clipped by 3 bases and J by 9 bases; unmatched bases: 5. Germline values: CDR1 SGHAT, CDR2 FQNNGV. There are 14 residues in the CDR3. The CDR3 DNA reads as TGTGCCAGCAGCTTCTCCGGGACAGGGGGCCCCCAGTACTTC. It encodes CASSFSGTGGPQYF.

The V and J genes are TRBV6-1 and TRBJ1-5; D unclear. V lost 4 bases to trimming and J lost 6 bases, with 16 bases between them. The CDR3 spans 15 residues. Germline CDR1 reads MNHNS; CDR2 reads SASEGT. For the CDR3, the DNA is TGTGCCAGCAGTGCCCCGGGTCCCTCCTTTCAGCCCCAGCATTTT. Amino acid sequence: CASSAPGPSFQPQHF.

V gene TRBV5-6 combines with J gene TRBJ2-6; TRBD1 is a possible D gene (5 bases). CDR1 and CDR2 (germline): SGHDT, YYEEEE. The CDR3 extends over 16 amino acids. V gave up 4 bases and J gave up 0 bases, with 11 bases separating them. The CDR3 DNA reads as TGTGCCAGCAGCCCGGAAGGGGCCTCTGGGGCCAACGTCCTGACTTTC. Amino acid sequence: CASSPEGASGANVLTF.

The DNA of the CDR3 is TGTGCCTGGGCCCCGGACATAGCCTACGAGCAGTACTTC. Amino acids: CAWAPDIAYEQYF. The chain uses TRBV30 and TRBJ2-7; a weak D match, TRBD1 (5 bases). Germline CDR1 and CDR2: GTSNPN and SVGIG (reference sequence). This CDR3 has 13 amino acids. The V gene lost 5 bases and the J gene lost 2 bases, with 13 bases spanning the gap.

CDR3 protein: CASTDDRDGQSYGYTF. The CDR3 nucleotides read TGTGCCAGTACCGATGACAGGGATGGACAGTCTTATGGCTACACCTTC. This chain connects TRBV19 to TRBJ1-2; the match to TRBD1 covers 7 bases. The CDR3 covers 16 residues. V was pared by 7 bases and J by 5 bases, with 16 bases of the junction left unmatched. Germline assignment: CDR1 LNHDA and CDR2 SQIVND (reference sequence). Looking up the rest from reference TRBV19 and TRBJ1-2 gives the full variable domain: DGGITQSPKYLFRKEGQNVTLSCEQNLNHDAMYWYRQDPGQGLRLIYYSQIVNDFQKGDIAEGYSVSREKKESFPLTVTSAQKNPTAFYLCASTDDRDGQSYGYTFGSGTRLTVV.

This clone appeared once. The V and J genes are TRBV28 and TRBJ2-7, with 10 bases that match TRBD2. The CDR3 loop spans 15 amino acids. Germline V gene lookup returns CDR1 MDHEN and CDR2 SYDVKM. V trimming: 5 bases; J trimming: 3 bases; junction bases outside the gene matches: 7. CDR3 loop: CASSIGLAAIYEQYF. CDR3 nucleotides: TGTGCCAGCAGTATCGGACTAGCGGCCATCTACGAGCAGTACTTC. The full variable domain, its missing parts supplied by reference TRBV28 and TRBJ2-7, is DVKVTQSSRYLVKRTGEKVFLECVQDMDHENMFWYRQDPGLGLRLIYFSYDVKMKEKGDIPEGYSVSREKKERFSLILESASTNQTSMYLCASSIGLAAIYEQYFGPGTRLTVT.

The chain employs TRBV19 and TRBJ2-3; 9 bases agree with TRBD1. The J segment lost 3 bases and the V segment lost 6 bases, leaving 7 bases of the junction unmatched. CDR3 length: 15 residues. Per germline, CDR1 LNHDA and CDR2 SQIVND (reference sequence). The CDR3 region is CASRAGTGLTDTQYF. DNA of the CDR3: TGTGCCAGTAGGGCCGGGACAGGGCTGACAGATACGCAGTATTTT.

The chain couples TRBV9 to TRBJ1-4, with TRBD1 matching 7 bases. This CDR3 comprises 14 residues. The V and J ends lost 0 bases and 5 bases, in that order; junction bases with no gene match: 1. Germline V lookup: CDR1 SGDLS, CDR2 YYNGEE. The chain's CDR3 is CASSVAGGNEKLFF. The DNA for the CDR3 is TGTGCCAGCAGCGTAGCAGGGGGAAATGAAAAACTGTTTTTT.

The genes are TRBV30 and TRBJ2-2; 9 nucleotides align to TRBD1. V trimming: 5 bases; J trimming: 3 bases; junction bases outside the gene matches: 4. CDR1 and CDR2 from the germline V gene are GTSNPN and SVGIG (reference sequence). The CDR3 is 14 residues long. This CDR3 reads CAWGGQGDTGELFF. The CDR3 DNA reads TGTGCCTGGGGGGGACAGGGAGACACCGGGGAGCTGTTTTTT.

This rearrangement joins TRBV6-1 to TRBJ1-1, with a possible D match to TRBD1 (5 bases). This CDR3 region has 15 residues. The germline V gene has CDR1 MNHNS and CDR2 SASEGT. V was clipped by 10 bases and J by 3 bases, with 21 bases between them. The CDR3 here is CAIRSPGGGDTEAFF. As DNA, the CDR3 is TGTGCCATCCGCTCGCCTGGGGGGGGAGACACTGAAGCTTTCTTT.